These T cell receptor beta chains were read from a single sample in a study of T-cell memory formation after mild COVID-19. Each CDR3 protein is one row after TCRdb ran MiXCR on the 5' RACE reads. The table lists some 600,000 distinct CDR3 sequences, 17% of them singletons, with less than 10% in the top ten. The sequenced material came from PBMCs or a T cell subset sorted from them (not recorded which). The receptor set was obtained from an adult woman who had mild COVID-19 (a few samples of this study predate the infection). Cell type and time point are not known. The CDR3 runs from the conserved cysteine through the conserved F or W. The D gene is left open where the match is weak. Clone size, where shown, is once, few, many, or a class for clones that have expanded.

d_gene: TRBD1; v_gene: TRBV6-2/TRBV6-3; abundance: many; j_gene: TRBJ2-1; CDR3nt: TGTGCCAGCAGCTATGCCCAGCGGACAGGCCCCTCAACCTACAATGAGCAGTTCTTC; CDR3aa: CASSYAQRTGPSTYNEQFF
d_gene: -; v_gene: TRBV6-6; abundance: few; j_gene: TRBJ2-1; CDR3nt: TGTGCCAGCAGTTACAGGAATGAGCAGTTCTTC; CDR3aa: CASSYRNEQFF
d_gene: -; v_gene: TRBV30; abundance: -; j_gene: TRBJ1-2; CDR3nt: TGTGCCTGGAGCCCCTGGTCCTCCTATGGCTACACCTTC; CDR3aa: CAWSPWSSYGYTF
d_gene: -; v_gene: TRBV7-2; abundance: -; j_gene: TRBJ1-5; CDR3nt: TGTGCCAGCAGCCCAACTCATACCTTAGAGCCCCAGCATTTT; CDR3aa: CASSPTHTLEPQHF
d_gene: -; v_gene: TRBV5-1; abundance: -; j_gene: TRBJ2-7; CDR3nt: TGCGCCAGCAGCTTGAATCGGAACTACGAGCAGTACTTC; CDR3aa: CASSLNRNYEQYF
d_gene: TRBD1; v_gene: TRBV24-1; abundance: -; j_gene: TRBJ2-1; CDR3nt: TGTGCCACCAGTGCCCAGGGACAGGGTAGTTACAATGAGCAGTTCTTC; CDR3aa: CATSAQGQGSYNEQFF
d_gene: -; v_gene: TRBV25-1; abundance: -; j_gene: TRBJ1-5; CDR3nt: TGTGCCAGCAGTGAGGGACGTGCCGGCAATCAGCCCCAGCATTTT; CDR3aa: CASSEGRAGNQPQHF
d_gene: TRBD1; v_gene: TRBV19; abundance: many; j_gene: TRBJ1-2; CDR3nt: TGTGCCAGTAACCGGGACAGGGTGAGTGGCTACACCTTC; CDR3aa: CASNRDRVSGYTF
d_gene: TRBD2; v_gene: TRBV7-9; abundance: -; j_gene: TRBJ2-3; CDR3nt: TGTGCCAGCAGCTTACTGTGGACTAGCGACACAGATACGCAGTATTTT; CDR3aa: CASSLLWTSDTDTQYF
d_gene: -; v_gene: TRBV15; abundance: few; j_gene: TRBJ1-3; CDR3nt: TGTGCCACCAGCAGAGATTATTCGGGCTCTGGAAACACCATATATTTT; CDR3aa: CATSRDYSGSGNTIYF
d_gene: TRBD1; v_gene: TRBV9; abundance: few; j_gene: TRBJ1-4; CDR3nt: TGTGCCAGCAGCGTAGGTGGCAGGGGGCTCCTTAATGAAAAACTGTTTTTT; CDR3aa: CASSVGGRGLLNEKLFF
d_gene: -; v_gene: TRBV10-3; abundance: -; j_gene: TRBJ1-1; CDR3nt: TGTGCCATCAGTGACCTTCCTCGGACCGGGAACACTGAAGCTTTCTTT; CDR3aa: CAISDLPRTGNTEAFF
d_gene: -; v_gene: TRBV3-1; abundance: few; j_gene: TRBJ1-1; CDR3nt: TGTGCCAGCAGCCACGTCCCAAGCACTGAAGCTTTCTTT; CDR3aa: CASSHVPSTEAFF
d_gene: TRBD1; v_gene: TRBV19; abundance: -; j_gene: TRBJ2-7; CDR3nt: TGTGCCAGTAGTCCATCCGGGACAGGGAAAAACTACGAGCAGTACTTC; CDR3aa: CASSPSGTGKNYEQYF
d_gene: TRBD2; v_gene: TRBV5-1; abundance: few; j_gene: TRBJ2-3; CDR3nt: TGCGCCAGCAGCTGGGTAGCGGGAGTATCAGATACGCAGTATTTT; CDR3aa: CASSWVAGVSDTQYF
d_gene: -; v_gene: TRBV5-1; abundance: few; j_gene: TRBJ1-1; CDR3nt: TGCGCCAGCAGGCAGACGGACCGGATAGACCCTGAAGCTTTCTTT; CDR3aa: CASRQTDRIDPEAFF
d_gene: TRBD2; v_gene: TRBV7-8; abundance: -; j_gene: TRBJ2-5; CDR3nt: TGTGCCAGCAGCTCCCAACCGCAACTAGCGAATACAGAGACCCAGTACTTC; CDR3aa: CASSSQPQLANTETQYF
d_gene: -; v_gene: TRBV19; abundance: many; j_gene: TRBJ1-1; CDR3nt: TGTGCCAGTAGTATTACGTTAGGGGCGATGAACACTGAAGCTTTCTTT; CDR3aa: CASSITLGAMNTEAFF
d_gene: -; v_gene: TRBV20-1; abundance: -; j_gene: TRBJ2-2; CDR3nt: TGCAGTGCTAGAGACGGGAGGAACACCGGGGAGCTGTTTTTT; CDR3aa: CSARDGRNTGELFF
d_gene: -; v_gene: TRBV5-4; abundance: once; j_gene: TRBJ2-3; CDR3nt: TGTGCCAGCAGCTCATATCGCGCCGGCACAGATACGCAGTATTTT; CDR3aa: CASSSYRAGTDTQYF
d_gene: -; v_gene: TRBV9; abundance: few; j_gene: TRBJ2-5; CDR3nt: TGTGCCAGCAGCGTAGCCGGGACTGAGGAGACCCAGTACTTC; CDR3aa: CASSVAGTEETQYF
d_gene: -; v_gene: TRBV12-3/TRBV12-4; abundance: -; j_gene: TRBJ1-5; CDR3nt: TGTGCCAGCAGTTTGACAGAGAATCAGCCCCAGCATTTT; CDR3aa: CASSLTENQPQHF
d_gene: -; v_gene: TRBV6-5; abundance: -; j_gene: TRBJ1-1; CDR3nt: TGTGCCAGCCGTAGCCGGGGCACTGAAGCTTTCTTT; CDR3aa: CASRSRGTEAFF
d_gene: -; v_gene: TRBV12-3/TRBV12-4; abundance: many; j_gene: TRBJ2-1; CDR3nt: TGTGCCAGCACGAGGAAAAGGGATGAGCAGTTCTTC; CDR3aa: CASTRKRDEQFF
d_gene: TRBD2; v_gene: TRBV29-1; abundance: -; j_gene: TRBJ2-3; CDR3nt: TGCAGCGTACTAATAGCGGGGGGCGAAGGGTCTACAGATACGCAGTATTTT; CDR3aa: CSVLIAGGEGSTDTQYF
d_gene: TRBD1; v_gene: TRBV5-1; abundance: few; j_gene: TRBJ2-3; CDR3nt: TGCGCCAGCAGCTGGGGACAGGGTAACGCAGATACGCAGTATTTT; CDR3aa: CASSWGQGNADTQYF
d_gene: -; v_gene: TRBV5-1; abundance: -; j_gene: TRBJ2-1; CDR3nt: TGCGCCAGCAGATATAGGGAACCCTACAATGAGCAGTTCTTC; CDR3aa: CASRYREPYNEQFF
d_gene: -; v_gene: TRBV7-9; abundance: -; j_gene: TRBJ2-4; CDR3nt: TGTGCCAGCAGCCCTATAATCGGGGCTATAGCCAAAAACATTCAGTACTTC; CDR3aa: CASSPIIGAIAKNIQYF
d_gene: TRBD2; v_gene: TRBV29-1; abundance: few; j_gene: TRBJ2-7; CDR3nt: TGCAGCGTTGAAAAGGGGACTAAGCAGTACTTC; CDR3aa: CSVEKGTKQYF
d_gene: TRBD2; v_gene: TRBV2; abundance: few; j_gene: TRBJ2-5; CDR3nt: TGTGCCAGCAGCGCGGGGGGCAGGGCGTACCAAGAGACCCAGTACTTC; CDR3aa: CASSAGGRAYQETQYF
d_gene: -; v_gene: TRBV5-6; abundance: few; j_gene: TRBJ1-4; CDR3nt: TGTGCCAGCAGCTTGTCAACAATTAATGAAAAACTGTTTTTT; CDR3aa: CASSLSTINEKLFF
d_gene: TRBD1; v_gene: TRBV30; abundance: -; j_gene: TRBJ1-2; CDR3nt: TGTGCCTGGGACAGGGGTAACTATGGCTACACCTTC; CDR3aa: CAWDRGNYGYTF
d_gene: TRBD1; v_gene: TRBV5-5; abundance: -; j_gene: TRBJ2-2; CDR3nt: TGTGCCAGCAGCTTGTCTACCTTTTGGGACAGACCCACCGGGGAGCTGTTTTTT; CDR3aa: CASSLSTFWDRPTGELFF
d_gene: -; v_gene: TRBV19; abundance: -; j_gene: TRBJ2-2; CDR3nt: TGTGCCAGTTGGGGCAACACCGGGGAGCTGTTTTTT; CDR3aa: CASWGNTGELFF
d_gene: TRBD2; v_gene: TRBV5-5; abundance: -; j_gene: TRBJ2-5; CDR3nt: TGTGCCAGCATGGGAGGCAGTCTAGCGGGAGAGACCCAGTACTTC; CDR3aa: CASMGGSLAGETQYF
d_gene: -; v_gene: TRBV9; abundance: few; j_gene: TRBJ2-1; CDR3nt: TGTGCCAGCAGCGTCGACGTCAGGCAGTTCTTC; CDR3aa: CASSVDVRQFF
d_gene: TRBD1; v_gene: TRBV11-2; abundance: few; j_gene: TRBJ1-4; CDR3nt: TGTGCCAGCAGCTTTAGGACAGGGGCGGGGGATGAAAAACTGTTTTTT; CDR3aa: CASSFRTGAGDEKLFF
d_gene: -; v_gene: TRBV6-5; abundance: few; j_gene: TRBJ2-1; CDR3nt: TGTGCCAGCAGTTGGGGGGGCAGGGAAAACAATGAGCAGTTCTTC; CDR3aa: CASSWGGRENNEQFF
d_gene: TRBD1; v_gene: TRBV5-1; abundance: -; j_gene: TRBJ2-1; CDR3nt: TGCGCCAGCAGCGTAGGACAGGGGAGGGTCAATGAGCAGTTCTTC; CDR3aa: CASSVGQGRVNEQFF
d_gene: TRBD1; v_gene: TRBV7-2; abundance: -; j_gene: TRBJ1-5; CDR3nt: TGTGCCAGCAACGAACAGGGGGCCCTTCAGCCCCAGCATTTT; CDR3aa: CASNEQGALQPQHF
d_gene: TRBD2; v_gene: TRBV28; abundance: few; j_gene: TRBJ2-4; CDR3nt: TGTGCCAGCAGTTTGTCGCTAGCGGGAGTGAACATTCAGTACTTC; CDR3aa: CASSLSLAGVNIQYF
d_gene: -; v_gene: TRBV7-8; abundance: many; j_gene: TRBJ1-6; CDR3nt: TGTGCCAGCAGCCCAGCGGACAGATATTCACCCCTCCACTTT; CDR3aa: CASSPADRYSPLHF
d_gene: -; v_gene: TRBV27; abundance: many; j_gene: TRBJ1-2; CDR3nt: TGTGCCAGCAGTCCAATAGGGGCGTTGGTCGTATTGGACTATGGCTACACCTTC; CDR3aa: CASSPIGALVVLDYGYTF
d_gene: TRBD1; v_gene: TRBV7-9; abundance: few; j_gene: TRBJ1-2; CDR3nt: TGTGCCAGCAGCCCCGCCGGGACAGCTATGGCGAGGGGCTACACCTTC; CDR3aa: CASSPAGTAMARGYTF
d_gene: TRBD2; v_gene: TRBV7-9; abundance: many; j_gene: TRBJ2-3; CDR3nt: TGTGCCAGCAGCTTTCCGGAGAGACTAGCGGGACCCACAGATACGCAGTATTTT; CDR3aa: CASSFPERLAGPTDTQYF
d_gene: -; v_gene: TRBV28; abundance: many; j_gene: TRBJ2-7; CDR3nt: TGTGCCAGCAGTTACAGGGTCGAGCAGTACTTC; CDR3aa: CASSYRVEQYF
d_gene: -; v_gene: TRBV7-9; abundance: few; j_gene: TRBJ2-7; CDR3nt: TGTGCCAGCAGCTTAGTAAGGGGGACGAACTACGAGCAGTACTTC; CDR3aa: CASSLVRGTNYEQYF
d_gene: -; v_gene: TRBV5-5; abundance: -; j_gene: TRBJ2-2; CDR3nt: TGTGCCAGCAGCCTGGGGTGGGACACCGGGGAGCTGTTTTTT; CDR3aa: CASSLGWDTGELFF
d_gene: -; v_gene: TRBV5-1; abundance: -; j_gene: TRBJ2-5; CDR3nt: TGCGCCAGCAGCTTGATGCGTAGCGAGGAGACCCAGTACTTC; CDR3aa: CASSLMRSEETQYF
d_gene: -; v_gene: TRBV3-1; abundance: -; j_gene: TRBJ1-5; CDR3nt: TGTGCCAGCAGCCAAGATTTAGGCAATCAGCCCCAGCATTTT; CDR3aa: CASSQDLGNQPQHF
d_gene: TRBD1; v_gene: TRBV7-9; abundance: -; j_gene: TRBJ1-4; CDR3nt: TGTGCCAGCAGCTGGGGACAGGGGTATGGAAAACTGTTTTTT; CDR3aa: CASSWGQGYGKLFF
d_gene: TRBD2; v_gene: TRBV3-1; abundance: -; j_gene: TRBJ2-2; CDR3nt: TGTGCCAGCAGCCCGCCTTCATTTAGCGGGGCGAACACCGGGGAGCTGTTTTTT; CDR3aa: CASSPPSFSGANTGELFF
d_gene: TRBD1; v_gene: TRBV5-4; abundance: few; j_gene: TRBJ1-2; CDR3nt: TGTGCCTGCCGCCGACAGGGGCAACTAGATGGCTACACCTTC; CDR3aa: CACRRQGQLDGYTF
d_gene: TRBD2; v_gene: TRBV12-3/TRBV12-4; abundance: -; j_gene: TRBJ2-1; CDR3nt: TGTGCCAGCAGTCTTAGCGGGGGGGCTGGGAATGAGCAGTTCTTC; CDR3aa: CASSLSGGAGNEQFF
d_gene: -; v_gene: TRBV9; abundance: -; j_gene: TRBJ2-3; CDR3nt: TGTGCCAGCAGCCCATACTTGGAGGGTACAGATACGCAGTATTTT; CDR3aa: CASSPYLEGTDTQYF
d_gene: TRBD2; v_gene: TRBV9; abundance: -; j_gene: TRBJ2-7; CDR3nt: TGTGCCAGCAGCGGTACTAGCGTTCCGGGGTACGAGCAGTACTTC; CDR3aa: CASSGTSVPGYEQYF
d_gene: -; v_gene: TRBV6-2/TRBV6-3; abundance: -; j_gene: TRBJ2-3; CDR3nt: TGTGCCAGCAGTTACCTAGCAGATACGCAGTATTTT; CDR3aa: CASSYLADTQYF
d_gene: -; v_gene: TRBV24-1; abundance: -; j_gene: TRBJ2-7; CDR3nt: TGTGCCACCAGTGAAGTCGACTCCTACGAGCAGTACTTC; CDR3aa: CATSEVDSYEQYF
d_gene: TRBD2; v_gene: TRBV12-3/TRBV12-4; abundance: few; j_gene: TRBJ2-1; CDR3nt: TGTGCCAGCAGCGGGCTTAGCGGGGGGGCCAGTGAGCAGTTCTTC; CDR3aa: CASSGLSGGASEQFF
d_gene: TRBD1; v_gene: TRBV7-9; abundance: few; j_gene: TRBJ1-2; CDR3nt: TGTGCCAGCAGCTCGCCAATCCCGGGACAGGGGGCTCTAAATGGCTACACCTTC; CDR3aa: CASSSPIPGQGALNGYTF